The clone carrying this TCR beta chain was seen a handful of times. The antigen remains undetermined. The data stem from a study of T cell repertoires in cytomegalovirus infection. Looking at the study overall: Both a matching HLA type and CMV infection were indicated by public TCR beta signatures.

TCRdb re-called the reads through MiXCR, storing one row per CDR3 protein. Here the sample spans roughly 150,000 distinct CDR3 sequences, about a sixth being singletons. The CDR3 extends over 14 amino acids. Germline CDR1 LGHDT, CDR2 YNNKEL (reference sequence). Trimming took off 1 base at V and 6 bases at J, with 13 bases between the two ends. Study observations and caveats: Cumulated frequencies of public TCR beta families served to identify carriers of CMV plus the relevant HLA. Within the response measured ex vivo, HLA-C-restricted CMV-specific TCR beta clonotypes were dominant.

This clonotype was sampled from a human donor in good health (CMV status not recorded). Some clones in this sample may be carry-over from other donors' samples. The rearrangement joins TRBV3-1 to TRBJ2-7; possible D gene TRBD2, 5 bases. Source material: CD8+ T cells from PBMCs. The CDR3 here is CASSQGGWVGEQYF. Here the CDR3 DNA reads TGTGCCAGCAGCCAAGGAGGGTGGGTTGGCGAGCAGTACTTC.